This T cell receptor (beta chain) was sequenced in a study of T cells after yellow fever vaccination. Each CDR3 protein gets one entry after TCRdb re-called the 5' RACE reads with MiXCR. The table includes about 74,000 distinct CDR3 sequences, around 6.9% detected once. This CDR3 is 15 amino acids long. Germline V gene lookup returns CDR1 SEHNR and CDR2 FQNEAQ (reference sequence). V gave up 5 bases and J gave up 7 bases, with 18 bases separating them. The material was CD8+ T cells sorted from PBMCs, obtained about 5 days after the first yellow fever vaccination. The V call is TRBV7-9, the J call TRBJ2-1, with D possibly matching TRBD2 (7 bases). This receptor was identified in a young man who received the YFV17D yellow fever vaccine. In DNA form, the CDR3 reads TGTGCCAGCAGCCAAGGGGGGGGGCTCGGTAATGAGCAGTTCTTC. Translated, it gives CASSQGGGLGNEQFF.